Following are 10 T cell receptor beta chains from one sample sequenced in a study of Ad26.COV2.S vaccination and SARS-CoV-2 variants. Repertoires were generated with immunoSEQ multiplex PCR, while TCRdb's copy carries only in-frame clones and drops some. The sample contains about 390,000 clones, around 92% of which appear only once. Sample treatment: about 20 received Ad26.COV2.S at low or high dose, single or two shots; several received placebo; per-sample allocation not given. Samples were taken on day 63 after the first vaccine or placebo injection. The source was peripheral blood, collected in a trial of Ad26.COV2.S vaccine versus placebo. The source of these receptors is a person aged 18-65 years who received the Ad26.COV2.S COVID-19 vaccine or a placebo.

This rearrangement joins TRBV6-5 to TRBJ1-2, with 8 bases that match TRBD1. Unmatched junction bases numbered 3, after V lost 2 bases and J lost 4 bases. Germline CDR1 reads MNHEY; CDR2 reads SVGAGI. The CDR3 is 14 residues long. The CDR3 DNA is TGTGCCAGCAGTTACGACAGGGGTACCTATGGCTACACCTTC. Amino acids: CASSYDRGTYGYTF.

The V and J genes are TRBV9 and TRBJ2-1, with 10 bases lining up with TRBD2. This CDR3 is 15 amino acids long. The V and J ends lost 1 base and 6 bases, in that order; junction bases with no gene match: 4. CDR1 is SGDLS and CDR2 is YYNGEE in the germline V gene. CDR3 sequence reads: CASSVLAGDRNEQFF. The DNA of the CDR3 is TGTGCCAGCAGCGTACTAGCGGGGGACCGCAATGAGCAGTTCTTC.

Here the CDR3 DNA reads TGTGCCAGCCGACGAAGGGGGTTCGATGGCTACACCTTC. This gives the protein CASRRRGFDGYTF. The J gene is TRBJ1-2, the V gene TRBV6-5; maybe TRBD1 (6 bases). CDR3 length equals 13 residues. Germline V CDR1 and CDR2: MNHEY, SVGAGI. V gave up 8 bases and J gave up 6 bases, with 16 bases separating them.

The genes are TRBV4-3 and TRBJ2-1; 11 bases map to TRBD2. CDR3 length: 17 amino acids. Unmatched junction bases numbered 3, after V lost 0 bases and J lost 2 bases. CDR1 is LGHNA, CDR2 YSLEER, per germline. The CDR3 region is CASSQDRTSGPYNEQFF. CDR3 nucleotides: TGCGCCAGCAGCCAAGACCGGACTAGCGGGCCCTACAATGAGCAGTTCTTC.

This chain connects TRBV5-4 to TRBJ1-1; 7 nucleotides align to TRBD1. The V gene end was trimmed by 4 bases and the J gene end by 4 bases; junction bases not matched to a gene: 10. The CDR3 spans 15 residues. Germline V gene data show CDR1 as SGHNT and CDR2 as YYREEE (reference sequence). CDR3 region: CASSGSGQVLTEAFF. CDR3 nucleotide sequence: TGTGCCAGCAGCGGATCAGGACAGGTCCTCACTGAAGCTTTCTTT.

This chain joins TRBV15 and TRBJ1-2; D remains ambiguous. The ends were cut back, 1 base at V and 4 bases at J, with 4 bases in the middle. The germline CDR1 and CDR2 sequences are LNHNV and YYDKDF (reference sequence). CDR3 length equals 12 residues. CDR3 sequence (DNA): TGTGCCACCAGCAGAGGACCCTATGGCTACACCTTC. Translation gives CATSRGPYGYTF.

This clone has just one count. The CDR3 sequence is CASSPRTVVWGTGELFF. The CDR3 DNA reads TGTGCCAGCTCACCACGTACAGTCGTTTGGGGAACCGGGGAGCTGTTTTTT. The chain combines TRBV18 with TRBJ2-2, with unresolved D. Germline CDR1 is KGHSH and CDR2 is LQKENI. Trimming left V 1 base short and J 5 bases short, with 17 bases between. This CDR3 has 17 residues.

V is TRBV7-2 and J is TRBJ1-1; D remains ambiguous. Trimming pared 6 bases from V and 1 base from J, leaving 21 bases between. The germline V gene has CDR1 SGHTA and CDR2 FQGNSA. CDR3 length: 17 residues. The CDR3 reads CASRILVLTEQNTEAFF. The DNA for the CDR3 is TGTGCCAGCAGAATTCTCGTTCTTACGGAACAGAACACTGAAGCTTTCTTT.

The rearrangement joins TRBV10-3 to TRBJ2-2, with D perhaps TRBD1 (6 bases). This CDR3 has 13 amino acids. The V and J ends lost 8 bases and 7 bases respectively, with 14 bases between them. The germline V gene has CDR1 ENHRY and CDR2 SYGVKD. CDR3: CAILAADSGELFF. The DNA of the CDR3 is TGTGCCATCTTGGCAGCGGACAGCGGGGAGCTGTTTTTT.

The genes are TRBV2 and TRBJ2-2, with D hard to call. V was trimmed by 7 bases and J by 6 bases, leaving 12 bases between them. Per the germline V gene, CDR1 is SNHLY and CDR2 is FYNNEI. This CDR3 region has 13 residues. CDR3 loop: CASTGMGAGELFF. The DNA of the CDR3 is TGTGCCAGCACCGGTATGGGCGCCGGGGAGCTGTTTTTT.